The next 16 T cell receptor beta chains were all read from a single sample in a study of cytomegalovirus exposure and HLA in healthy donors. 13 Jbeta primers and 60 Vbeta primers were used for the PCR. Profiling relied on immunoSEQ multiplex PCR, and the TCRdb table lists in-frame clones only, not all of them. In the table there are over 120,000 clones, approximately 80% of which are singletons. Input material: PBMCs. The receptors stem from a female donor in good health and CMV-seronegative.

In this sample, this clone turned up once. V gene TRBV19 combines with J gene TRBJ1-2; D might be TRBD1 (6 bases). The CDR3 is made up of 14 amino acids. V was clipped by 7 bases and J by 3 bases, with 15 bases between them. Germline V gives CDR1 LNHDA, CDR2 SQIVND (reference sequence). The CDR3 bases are TGTGCCAGTACCCTGGGGGCCGGATACTATGGCTACACCTTC. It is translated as CASTLGAGYYGYTF.

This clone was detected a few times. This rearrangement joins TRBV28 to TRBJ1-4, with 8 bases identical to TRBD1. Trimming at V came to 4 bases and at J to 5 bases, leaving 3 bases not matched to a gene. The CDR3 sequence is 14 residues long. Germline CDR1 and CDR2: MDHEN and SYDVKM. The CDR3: CASSSTGVNEKLFF. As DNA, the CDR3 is TGTGCCAGCAGTTCGACAGGGGTAAATGAAAAACTGTTTTTT.

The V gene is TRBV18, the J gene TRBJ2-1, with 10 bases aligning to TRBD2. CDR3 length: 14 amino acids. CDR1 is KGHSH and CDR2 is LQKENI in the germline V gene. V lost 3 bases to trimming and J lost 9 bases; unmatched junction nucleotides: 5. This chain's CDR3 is CASSPVVAGGEQFF. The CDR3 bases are TGTGCCAGCTCACCCGTCGTAGCGGGAGGTGAGCAGTTCTTC.

The CDR3 reads CASSFGGTNTGELFF. The DNA for the CDR3 is TGTGCCAGCAGTTTTGGGGGGACGAACACCGGGGAGCTGTTTTTT. The rearrangement joins TRBV28 to TRBJ2-2, with D possibly matching TRBD2 (6 bases). CDR1 MDHEN and CDR2 SYDVKM come from the germline V gene. V lost 3 bases and J 0 bases, leaving 8 bases between the germline ends. CDR3 length: 15 amino acids.

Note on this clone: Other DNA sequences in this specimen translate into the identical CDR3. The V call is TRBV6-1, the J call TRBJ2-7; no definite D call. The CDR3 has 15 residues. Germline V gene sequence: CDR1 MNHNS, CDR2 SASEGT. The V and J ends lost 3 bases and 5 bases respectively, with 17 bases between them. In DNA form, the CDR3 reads TGTGCCAGCAGTGAGTCTCTTCCAGCGAACCACGAGCAGTACTTC. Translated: CASSESLPANHEQYF.

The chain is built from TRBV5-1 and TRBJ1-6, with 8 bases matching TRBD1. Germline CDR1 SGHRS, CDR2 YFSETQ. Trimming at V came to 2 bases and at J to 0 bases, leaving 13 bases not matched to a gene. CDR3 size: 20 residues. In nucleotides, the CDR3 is TGCGCCAGCAGCTTAAATCCCAGACAGGGGCCGAGCTCCTATAATTCACCCCTCCACTTT. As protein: CASSLNPRQGPSSYNSPLHF.

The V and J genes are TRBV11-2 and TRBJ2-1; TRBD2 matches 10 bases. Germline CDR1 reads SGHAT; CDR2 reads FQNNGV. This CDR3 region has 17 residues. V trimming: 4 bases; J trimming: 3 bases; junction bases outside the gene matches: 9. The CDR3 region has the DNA TGTGCCAGCAGCTACGCCCCTAGCGGGAGAGGCTACAATGAGCAGTTCTTC. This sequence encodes CASSYAPSGRGYNEQFF.

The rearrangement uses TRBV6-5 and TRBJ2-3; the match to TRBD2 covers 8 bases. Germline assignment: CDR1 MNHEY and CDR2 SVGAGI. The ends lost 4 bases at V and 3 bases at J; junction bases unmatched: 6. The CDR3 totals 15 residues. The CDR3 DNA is TGTGCCAGCAGTTCCCAGCGGGAGCGGACAGATACGCAGTATTTT. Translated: CASSSQRERTDTQYF.

The CDR3 sequence is CASSSAGGGFYGYTF. Written as DNA, the CDR3 is TGTGCCAGCAGTTCCGCAGGGGGCGGATTCTATGGCTACACCTTC. The V and J genes are TRBV6-5 and TRBJ1-2; TRBD1 aligns across 8 bases. CDR1 is MNHEY and CDR2 is SVGAGI in the germline V gene. The CDR3 is 15 amino acids. Trimming removed 4 bases from V and 4 bases from J; junction bases left unmatched: 8.

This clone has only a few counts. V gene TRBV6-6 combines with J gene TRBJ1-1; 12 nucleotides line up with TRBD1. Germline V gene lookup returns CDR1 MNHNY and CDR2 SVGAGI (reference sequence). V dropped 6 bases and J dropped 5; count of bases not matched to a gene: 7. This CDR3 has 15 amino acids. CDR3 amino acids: CASSSGTGGETEAFF. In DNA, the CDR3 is TGTGCCAGCAGCTCCGGGACAGGGGGCGAAACTGAAGCTTTCTTT.

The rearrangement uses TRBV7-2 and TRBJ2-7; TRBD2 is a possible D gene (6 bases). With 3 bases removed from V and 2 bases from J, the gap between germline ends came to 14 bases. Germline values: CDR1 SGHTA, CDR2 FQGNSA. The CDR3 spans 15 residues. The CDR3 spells CASSLHQGLTYEQYF. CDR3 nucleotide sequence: TGTGCCAGCAGCTTGCACCAGGGACTTACCTACGAGCAGTACTTC.

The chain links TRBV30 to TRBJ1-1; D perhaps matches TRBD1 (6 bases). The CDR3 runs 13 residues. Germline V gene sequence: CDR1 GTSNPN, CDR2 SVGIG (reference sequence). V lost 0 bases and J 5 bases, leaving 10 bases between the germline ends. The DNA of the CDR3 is TGTGCCTGGAGTGTATACAGGGAGACTGAAGCTTTCTTT. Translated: CAWSVYRETEAFF.

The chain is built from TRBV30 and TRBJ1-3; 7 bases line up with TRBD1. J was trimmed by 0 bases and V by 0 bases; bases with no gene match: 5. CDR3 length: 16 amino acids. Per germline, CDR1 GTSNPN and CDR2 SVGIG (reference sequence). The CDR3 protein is CAWSVGQESSGNTIYF. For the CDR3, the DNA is TGTGCCTGGAGTGTCGGACAGGAGAGCTCTGGAAACACCATATATTTT.

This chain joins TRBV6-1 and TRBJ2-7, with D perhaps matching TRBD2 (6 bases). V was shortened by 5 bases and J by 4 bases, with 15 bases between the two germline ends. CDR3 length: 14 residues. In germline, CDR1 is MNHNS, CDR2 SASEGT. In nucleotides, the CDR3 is TGTGCCAGCAGTCTACACGGGGAGGCGTACGAGCAGTACTTC. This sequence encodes CASSLHGEAYEQYF.

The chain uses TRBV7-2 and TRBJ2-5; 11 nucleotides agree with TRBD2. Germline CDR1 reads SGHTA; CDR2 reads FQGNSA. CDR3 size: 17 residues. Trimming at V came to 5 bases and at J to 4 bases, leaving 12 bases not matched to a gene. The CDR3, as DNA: TGTGCCAGCAGCCCCCCTAGCGGGGGGAACGTGGGAGAGACCCAGTACTTC. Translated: CASSPPSGGNVGETQYF.

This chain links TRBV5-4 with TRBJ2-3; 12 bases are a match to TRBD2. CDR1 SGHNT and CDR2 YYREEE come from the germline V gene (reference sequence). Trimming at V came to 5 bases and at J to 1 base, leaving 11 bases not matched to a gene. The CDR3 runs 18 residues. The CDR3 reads CASRLTSGGHIGTDTQYF. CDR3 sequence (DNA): TGTGCCAGCAGACTGACTAGCGGGGGACACATCGGCACAGATACGCAGTATTTT.